Below, 11 T cell receptor beta chains from the same sample are listed, as sequenced in a study of regulatory T cells in long-lasting Graves disease. Time point in this sample: newly diagnosed GD, antithyroid drugs for less than 3 months. PBMC RNA served as the TCR library source. According to the study, TCR beta libraries were built with iRepertoire HTBI primers and CDR3-region Arm-PCR. TCRdb reprocessed the multiplex PCR reads via MiXCR and lists one record per CDR3 protein. The profile shows approximately 440,000 distinct CDR3 sequences, around 16% of them singletons. The sample was also linked to a second study, of T cells in Graves' hyperthyroidism and ophthalmopathy.

Sequences were derived from peripheral blood mononuclear cells (PBMCs), sampled at new diagnosis, from a patient treated with antithyroid drugs. Receptor source: a man aged 40-49 years with Graves disease.

This rearrangement joins TRBV6-5 to TRBJ2-5; 8 bases fit TRBD2. The V segment lost 2 bases and the J segment 2 bases; nucleotides outside the gene matches: 4. CDR3 length equals 15 residues. The germline CDR1 and CDR2 sequences are MNHEY and SVGAGI. CDR3 in DNA: TGTGCCAGCAGTTACCCTAGCGGGTTTCAAGAGACCCAGTACTTC. Translation gives CASSYPSGFQETQYF.

In this sample, this clonotype turned up a few times. The V gene is TRBV5-1, the J gene TRBJ2-2; no firm D call. The V end lost 4 bases, the J end lost 5 bases, and 9 bases lay between the germline ends. The germline V gene encodes CDR1 SGHRS and CDR2 YFSETQ. The CDR3 is made up of 13 amino acids. CDR3 sequence reads: CASSRVGTGELFF. CDR3 nucleotides: TGCGCCAGCAGCAGGGTGGGGACCGGGGAGCTGTTTTTT.

The V gene is TRBV12-3 or TRBV12-4, the J gene TRBJ2-2; 11 bases are a match to TRBD2. The CDR3 covers 14 residues. Unmatched junction bases numbered 3, after V lost 6 bases and J lost 6 bases. The CDR3 sequence: CASRLAGVPGELFF. The CDR3 DNA follows: TGTGCCAGCAGACTAGCGGGAGTCCCCGGGGAGCTGTTTTTT.

This clonotype was detected a few times. This chain connects TRBV28 to TRBJ1-5; no clear D gene. CDR1 and CDR2 from the germline V gene are MDHEN and SYDVKM. The CDR3 length is 12 residues. Trimming cost V 6 bases and J 6 bases, with 9 bases left between them. The CDR3 here is CASREGSQPQHF. As DNA, the CDR3 is TGTGCCAGCAGGGAGGGCTCTCAGCCCCAGCATTTT.

This clonotype has at least ten counts. The rearrangement uses TRBV20-1 and TRBJ2-1; no definite D call. CDR3 size: 14 residues. The V and J ends lost 5 bases and 8 bases respectively, with 19 bases between them. Germline loops: CDR1 DFQATT, CDR2 SNEGSKA (reference sequence). CDR3 amino acids: CSAHWVLGEDEQFF. CDR3 DNA sequence: TGCAGTGCTCACTGGGTCCTCGGAGAGGATGAGCAGTTCTTC.

This clonotype was observed at least ten times. This chain joins TRBV2 and TRBJ2-7; 7 bases match TRBD1. This CDR3 contains 14 residues. Germline V gene data show CDR1 as SNHLY and CDR2 as FYNNEI. After removal of 4 bases from V and 4 bases from J, the junction contained 7 bases not matched to a gene. Here the CDR3 DNA reads TGTGCCAGCAGTGCAGCCAGGGGGAGTTACGAGCAGTACTTC. Its protein product is CASSAARGSYEQYF.

This clonotype was counted many times. This chain uses TRBV5-1 with TRBJ1-1; tentatively, D is TRBD1 (5 bases). Trimming removed 5 bases at V and 4 bases at J, with 18 bases between. The germline gives CDR1 SGHRS, CDR2 YFSETQ. The CDR3 has 15 amino acids. The CDR3 loop is CASRTAGGKSTEAFF. CDR3 in DNA: TGCGCCAGCAGAACCGCGGGGGGTAAGAGCACTGAAGCTTTCTTT.

This clonotype has ten or more counts. The chain recombines TRBV6-1 with TRBJ1-3, with D unclear. The ends were cut back, 5 bases at V and 4 bases at J, with 12 bases in the middle. CDR1 and CDR2 (germline): MNHNS, SASEGT. The CDR3 sequence is 14 residues long. This CDR3 is CASSRGISGNTIYF. The CDR3 DNA is TGTGCCAGCAGTCGAGGGATTAGCGGAAACACCATATATTTT.

This chain links TRBV20-1 with TRBJ2-1; D may be TRBD1 or TRBD2 (5 bases each). The CDR3 consists of 14 residues. Per germline, CDR1 DFQATT and CDR2 SNEGSKA (reference sequence). V lost 1 base and J 7 bases, leaving 14 bases between the germline ends. CDR3 in amino acids: CSARARDGKNEQFF. The CDR3 coding sequence is TGCAGTGCTAGAGCTCGGGACGGGAAAAATGAGCAGTTCTTC.

This clonotype appeared a few times. Written as DNA, the CDR3 is TGTGCCAGCAGCCTGGGACTAGCGGCCCAAGAGACCCAGTACTTC. Translated, it gives CASSLGLAAQETQYF. The chain carries TRBV9 and TRBJ2-5; 11 bases agree with TRBD2. The CDR3 covers 15 residues. V was clipped by 4 bases and J by 1 base; unmatched bases: 3. Germline V gene lookup returns CDR1 SGDLS and CDR2 YYNGEE.

The chain uses TRBV10-3 and TRBJ1-5; TRBD1 might be the D (6 bases). Germline V lookup: CDR1 ENHRY, CDR2 SYGVKD. V lost 0 bases and J lost 4, with 16 bases in between. CDR3 length equals 17 residues. The CDR3 DNA is TGTGCCATCAGTGAGTCTAGGACAGATCTGGGGAATCAGCCCCAGCATTTT. The encoded protein is CAISESRTDLGNQPQHF.